This T cell receptor beta chain was obtained from a study of long-term antiretroviral therapy in people with HIV. Every one of the donors gave at least one pre-ART PBMC sample and at least two post-ART PBMC samples. CDR1 SGHRS and CDR2 YFSETQ come from the germline V gene. This CDR3 contains 15 residues. The V end lost 4 bases, the J end lost 4 bases, and 17 bases lay between the germline ends. Sequencing used immunoSEQ v3.0 at survey level. Only in-frame clones appear in the TCRdb table, and some are missing; sequencing was by immunoSEQ multiplex PCR. The sample holds tens of thousands of clones, more than 75% seen once.

The chain recombines TRBV5-1 with TRBJ1-1; D is ambiguous. The sequencing used unsorted PBMCs, collected 5.9 years after starting antiretroviral therapy. This clonotype was obtained from a man between 25 and 39 years old with HIV. CDR3: CASSRESLGGTEAFF. The CDR3 bases are TGCGCCAGCAGCCGCGAGAGTTTAGGCGGCACTGAAGCTTTCTTT.